This T cell receptor (beta chain) appears in the sequencing data of a study of CD8+CD57+ T cells in acquired aplastic anemia. Study conclusions and caveats: Patients shared under 30 CD8+ CDR3 sequences with controls.

All patients picked for sequencing had shown, by flow cytometry, an expansion of CD8+CD57+ cells. Each patient carried a diagnosis of severe acquired aplastic anemia. Patients had not yet gotten any therapy when their blood was taken for sampling. Deletions cut 8 bases from V and 0 bases from J, with 10 bases between. This CDR3 spans 14 amino acids. This clonotype showed up many times. Its specificity is unknown. Profiling of TCR beta VDJ combinations and CDR3 sequences used genomic DNA as template. TCRdb analysed the reads with MiXCR anew, one entry per CDR3 protein. The data contain under 350,000 distinct CDR3 sequences, under 65% of them singletons.

The receptor comes from a human donor with aplastic anemia. The source material was sorted CD4+, CD8+, or CD8+CD57+ T cells (not recorded which) from PBMCs. This chain joins TRBV12-3 or TRBV12-4 and TRBJ1-4, with D hard to call. Here the CDR3 reads CASSPGTTNEKLFF. The CDR3 DNA sequence: TGTGCCAGCTCCCCTGGCACAACTAATGAAAAACTGTTTTTT.